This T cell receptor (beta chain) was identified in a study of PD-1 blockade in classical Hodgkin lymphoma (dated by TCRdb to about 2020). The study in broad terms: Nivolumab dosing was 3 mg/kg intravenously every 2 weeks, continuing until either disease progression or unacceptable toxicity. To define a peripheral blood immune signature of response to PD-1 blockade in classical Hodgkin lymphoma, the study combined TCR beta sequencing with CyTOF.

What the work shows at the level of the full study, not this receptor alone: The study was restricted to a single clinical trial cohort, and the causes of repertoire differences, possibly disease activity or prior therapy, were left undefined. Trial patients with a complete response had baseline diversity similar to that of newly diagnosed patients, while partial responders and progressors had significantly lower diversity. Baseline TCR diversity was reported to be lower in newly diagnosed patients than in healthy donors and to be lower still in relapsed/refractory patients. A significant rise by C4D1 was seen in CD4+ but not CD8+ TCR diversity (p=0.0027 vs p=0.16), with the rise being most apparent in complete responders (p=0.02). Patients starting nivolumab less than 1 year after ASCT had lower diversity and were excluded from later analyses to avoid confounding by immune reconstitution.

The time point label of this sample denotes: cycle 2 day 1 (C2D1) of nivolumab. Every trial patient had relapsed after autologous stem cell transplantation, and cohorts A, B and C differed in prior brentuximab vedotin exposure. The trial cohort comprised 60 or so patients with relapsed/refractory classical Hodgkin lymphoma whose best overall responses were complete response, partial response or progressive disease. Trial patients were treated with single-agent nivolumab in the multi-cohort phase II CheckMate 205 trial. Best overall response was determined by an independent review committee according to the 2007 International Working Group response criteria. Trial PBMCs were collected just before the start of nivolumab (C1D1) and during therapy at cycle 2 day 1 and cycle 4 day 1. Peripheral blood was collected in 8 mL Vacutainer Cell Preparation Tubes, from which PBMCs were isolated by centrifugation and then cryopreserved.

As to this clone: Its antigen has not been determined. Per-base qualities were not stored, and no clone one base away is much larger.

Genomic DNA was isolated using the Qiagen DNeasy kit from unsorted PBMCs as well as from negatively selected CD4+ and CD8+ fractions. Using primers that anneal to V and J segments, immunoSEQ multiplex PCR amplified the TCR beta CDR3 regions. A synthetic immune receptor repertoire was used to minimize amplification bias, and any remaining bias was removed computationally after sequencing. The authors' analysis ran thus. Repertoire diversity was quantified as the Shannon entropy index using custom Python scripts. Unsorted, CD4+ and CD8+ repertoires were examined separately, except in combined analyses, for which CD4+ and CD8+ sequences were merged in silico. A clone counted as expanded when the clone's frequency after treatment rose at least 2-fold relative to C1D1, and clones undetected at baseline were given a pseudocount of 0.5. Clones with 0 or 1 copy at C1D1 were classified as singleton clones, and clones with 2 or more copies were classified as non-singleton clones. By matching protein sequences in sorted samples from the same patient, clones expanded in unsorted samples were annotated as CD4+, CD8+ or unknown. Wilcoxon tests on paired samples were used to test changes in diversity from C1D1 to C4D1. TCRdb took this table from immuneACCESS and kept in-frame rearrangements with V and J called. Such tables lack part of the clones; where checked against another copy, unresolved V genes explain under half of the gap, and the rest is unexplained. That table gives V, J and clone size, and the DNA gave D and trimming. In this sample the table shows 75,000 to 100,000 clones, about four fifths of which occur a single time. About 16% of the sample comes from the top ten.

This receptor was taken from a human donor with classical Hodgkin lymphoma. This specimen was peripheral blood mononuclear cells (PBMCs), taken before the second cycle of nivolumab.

The DNA reads TGTGCCATCACTCCGGACTATCTCACAGATACGCAGTATTTT. Translated, it gives CAITPDYLTDTQYF. This receptor chain uses TRBV10-3 and TRBJ2-3, with a tentative D gene TRBD2 over 6 matching bases. Counted from cysteine to phenylalanine, this CDR3 has 14 amino acids. Solely the CDR3 DNA is kept, with 42 bases framed from the first base. The junction carries 13 bases between V and J, which are trimmed by 7 bases and 2 bases respectively. Taken from the germline V gene, the CDR1 and CDR2 loops are ENHRY and SYGVKD.